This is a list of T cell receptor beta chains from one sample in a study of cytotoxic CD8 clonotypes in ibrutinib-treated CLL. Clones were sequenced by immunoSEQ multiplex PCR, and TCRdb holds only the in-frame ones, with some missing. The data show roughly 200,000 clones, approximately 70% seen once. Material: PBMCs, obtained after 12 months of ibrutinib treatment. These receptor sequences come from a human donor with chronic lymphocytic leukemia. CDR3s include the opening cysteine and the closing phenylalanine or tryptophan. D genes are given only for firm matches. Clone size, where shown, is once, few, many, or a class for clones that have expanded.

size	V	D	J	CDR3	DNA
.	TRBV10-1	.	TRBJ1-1	CASSETDLAEAFF	TGCGCCAGCAGTGAGACGGATCTGGCTGAAGCTTTCTTT
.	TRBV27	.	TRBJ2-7	CASSMTVFYEQYF	TGTGCCAGCAGTATGACAGTGTTCTACGAGCAGTACTTC
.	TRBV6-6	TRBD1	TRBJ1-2	CASRAQGGQGAYGYTF	TGTGCCAGCAGAGCCCAAGGGGGGCAGGGGGCCTATGGCTACACCTTC
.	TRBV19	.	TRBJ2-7	CASSIGQISYEQYF	TGTGCCAGTAGTATCGGGCAAATCTCCTACGAGCAGTACTTC
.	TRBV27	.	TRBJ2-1	CASSHGWGHEQFF	TGTGCCAGCAGCCACGGGTGGGGTCATGAGCAGTTCTTC
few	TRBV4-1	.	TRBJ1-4	CASSHVGMGISEKLFF	TGCGCCAGCAGCCATGTTGGGATGGGGATAAGCGAAAAACTGTTTTTT
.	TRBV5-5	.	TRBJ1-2	CASSPDPDIYGYTF	TGTGCCAGCAGCCCTGACCCGGACATCTATGGCTACACCTTC
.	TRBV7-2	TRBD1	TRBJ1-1	CASSQDRDTEAFF	TGTGCCAGCAGCCAGGACAGGGACACTGAAGCTTTCTTT
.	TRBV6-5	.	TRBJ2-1	CASRKLETSYNEQFF	TGTGCCAGCAGGAAATTGGAGACCTCCTACAATGAGCAGTTCTTC
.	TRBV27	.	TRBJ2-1	CASSPAGYNEQFF	TGTGCCAGCAGTCCGGCGGGTTACAATGAGCAGTTCTTC
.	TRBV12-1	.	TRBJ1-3	CASSYLNGGVVSGNTIYF	TGTGCCAGCAGTTATCTCAACGGAGGGGTGGTTTCTGGAAACACCATATATTTT
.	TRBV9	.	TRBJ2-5	CASSVAIPGPGKETQYF	TGTGCCAGCAGCGTAGCTATTCCCGGGCCGGGGAAAGAGACCCAGTACTTC
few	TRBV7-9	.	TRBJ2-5	CASSPGDIFGETQYF	TGTGCCAGCAGCCCAGGGGACATTTTCGGAGAGACCCAGTACTTC
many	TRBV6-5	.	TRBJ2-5	CASSSTGMETQYF	TGTGCCAGCAGTTCCACAGGGATGGAGACCCAGTACTTC
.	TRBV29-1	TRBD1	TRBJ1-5	CSVRQGQWQPQHF	TGCAGCGTTCGACAGGGGCAATGGCAGCCCCAGCATTTT
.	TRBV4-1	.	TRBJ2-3	CASSQDPSTSTDTQYF	TGCGCCAGCAGCCAAGACCCTTCGACTAGCACAGATACGCAGTATTTT
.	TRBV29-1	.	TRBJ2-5	CSVGRASAGETQYF	TGCAGCGTTGGAAGGGCTAGCGCGGGAGAGACCCAGTACTTC
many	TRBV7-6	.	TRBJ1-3	CASSSLGRNSGNTIYF	TGTGCCAGCAGCAGCCTAGGCCGCAACTCTGGAAACACCATATATTTT
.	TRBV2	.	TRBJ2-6	CASSEVGTLTLRGANVLTF	TGTGCCAGCAGTGAAGTGGGAACACTTACCCTGCGGGGGGCCAACGTCCTGACTTTC
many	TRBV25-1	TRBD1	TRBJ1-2	CASSERGTGYGYTF	TGTGCCAGCAGTGAACGCGGGACAGGCTATGGCTACACCTTC
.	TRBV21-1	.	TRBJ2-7	CASSKVGEQYF	TGTGCCAGCAGCAAAGTCGGCGAGCAGTACTTC
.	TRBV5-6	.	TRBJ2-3	CASSSSARWGDTQYF	TGTGCCAGCAGCTCCTCTGCTAGGTGGGGAGATACGCAGTATTTT
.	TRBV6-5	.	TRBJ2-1	CASKPGLNEQFF	TGTGCCAGCAAGCCCGGGCTCAATGAGCAGTTCTTC
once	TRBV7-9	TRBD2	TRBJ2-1	CASSTLAGGSYNEQFF	TGTGCCAGCAGTACTCTAGCGGGAGGTTCCTACAATGAGCAGTTCTTC
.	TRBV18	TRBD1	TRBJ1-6	CASSQRTGENSPLHF	TGTGCCAGCTCACAACGGACAGGGGAAAATTCACCCCTCCACTTT
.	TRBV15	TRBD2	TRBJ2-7	CATGRVDHYEQYF	TGTGCCACCGGGAGGGTAGACCACTACGAGCAGTACTTC
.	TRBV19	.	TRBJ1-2	CASSPQARGYGYTF	TGTGCCAGTAGTCCCCAGGCCCGTGGGTATGGCTACACCTTC
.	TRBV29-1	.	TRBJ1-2	CSGAGPDNYGYTF	TGCAGCGGAGCGGGCCCGGACAACTATGGCTACACCTTC
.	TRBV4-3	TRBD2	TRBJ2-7	CASSQDFSGSSSYEQYF	TGCGCCAGCAGCCAAGATTTTAGCGGGAGTTCTTCCTACGAGCAGTACTTC
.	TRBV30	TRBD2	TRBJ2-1	CARLSGPNEQFF	TGTGCCAGACTTAGCGGGCCTAATGAGCAGTTCTTC
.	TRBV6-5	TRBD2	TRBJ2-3	CASSHGTSQTDTQYF	TGTGCCAGCAGCCATGGGACTAGCCAAACAGATACGCAGTATTTT
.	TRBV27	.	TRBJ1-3	CASSLSGKPLGNTIYF	TGTGCCAGCAGTTTATCGGGGAAGCCTCTTGGAAACACCATATATTTT
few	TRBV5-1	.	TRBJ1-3	CASSGPGRGNTIYF	TGCGCCAGCAGCGGACCGGGACGGGGAAACACCATATATTTT
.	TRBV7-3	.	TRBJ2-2	CASSLGLGDTGELFF	TGTGCCAGCAGCTTAGGACTGGGGGACACCGGGGAGCTGTTTTTT
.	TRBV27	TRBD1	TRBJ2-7	CASSPDSGTGSWEQYF	TGTGCCAGCAGCCCCGATTCCGGGACAGGGTCGTGGGAGCAGTACTTC
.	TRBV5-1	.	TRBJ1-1	CASSLEGSTEAFF	TGCGCCAGCAGCCTGGAGGGTAGTACTGAAGCTTTCTTT
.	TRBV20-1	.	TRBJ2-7	CSAPITYEQYF	TGCAGTGCTCCGATCACCTACGAGCAGTACTTC
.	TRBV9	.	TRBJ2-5	CASFPRKGGRETQYF	TGTGCCAGCTTCCCGAGGAAGGGAGGAAGAGAGACCCAGTACTTC
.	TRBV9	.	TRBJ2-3	CASSVSGRTDTQYF	TGTGCCAGCAGCGTGTCAGGGCGCACAGATACGCAGTATTTT
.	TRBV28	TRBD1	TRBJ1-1	CASSFEIRDRGFF	TGTGCCAGCAGTTTCGAAATACGGGACAGGGGTTTCTTT
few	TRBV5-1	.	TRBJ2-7	CASSLGQALYEQYF	TGCGCCAGCAGCTTGGGACAGGCCCTCTACGAGCAGTACTTC
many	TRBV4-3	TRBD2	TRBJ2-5	CASSEGLAETQYF	TGCGCCAGCAGCGAAGGACTAGCCGAGACCCAGTACTTC
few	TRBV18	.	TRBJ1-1	CASSPPAVEAFF	TGTGCCAGCTCACCTCCAGCCGTTGAAGCTTTCTTT
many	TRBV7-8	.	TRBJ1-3	CASSQWTVAGNTIYF	TGTGCCAGCAGCCAGTGGACTGTGGCTGGAAACACCATATATTTT
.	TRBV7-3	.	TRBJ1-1	CASSAPDRNTEAFF	TGTGCCAGCAGCGCTCCGGACAGGAACACTGAAGCTTTCTTT
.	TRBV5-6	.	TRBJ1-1	CASSSVQLEAFF	TGTGCCAGCAGCTCGGTACAACTTGAAGCTTTCTTT
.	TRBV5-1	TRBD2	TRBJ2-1	CASSLLSASGAYNEQFF	TGCGCCAGCAGCTTGTTATCGGCTAGCGGGGCCTACAATGAGCAGTTCTTC
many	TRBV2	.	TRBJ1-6	CASSESYKTKSPLHF	TGTGCCAGCAGTGAAAGTTACAAGACGAAGTCACCCCTCCACTTT
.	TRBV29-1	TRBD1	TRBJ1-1	CSAMGQGRTEAFF	TGCAGCGCTATGGGACAGGGGAGGACTGAAGCTTTCTTT
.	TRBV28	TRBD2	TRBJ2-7	CASSGRAYEQYF	TGTGCCAGCAGCGGGAGGGCCTACGAGCAGTACTTC
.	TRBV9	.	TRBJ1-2	CASSARIDGTDGYTF	TGTGCCAGCAGCGCCCGTATTGACGGGACGGATGGCTACACCTTC
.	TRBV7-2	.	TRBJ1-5	CASSLKDQPQHF	TGTGCCAGCAGCTTAAAGGATCAGCCCCAGCATTTT
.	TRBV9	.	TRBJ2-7	CASSVTGGINEQYF	TGTGCCAGCAGCGTAACCGGGGGAATCAACGAGCAGTACTTC
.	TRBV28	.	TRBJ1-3	CASSLVAGLGNTIYF	TGTGCCAGCAGTTTAGTGGCAGGGCTTGGAAACACCATATATTTT
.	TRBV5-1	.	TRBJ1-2	CASSLVGQINGYTF	TGCGCCAGCAGCTTGGTAGGCCAGATTAATGGCTACACCTTC